This TCR beta chain derives from a study of T cell repertoires in cytomegalovirus infection. Turning to the study itself: Public signatures in TCR beta pointed to CMV infection and matching HLA type.

Whole-study findings and limits: Ex vivo, HLA-C-restricted CMV-specific TCR beta clonotypes prevailed over the rest of the response. Accumulated public TCR beta family frequency recognized individuals carrying CMV together with the relevant HLA.

Of note for this clonotype: Its antigen is not identified.

TCRdb reanalysed the reads using MiXCR and keeps one entry per CDR3 protein. There are over 120,000 distinct CDR3 sequences in the sample; 25% to 35% occur only once, and around half lies in the top ten. Specimen: CD8+ T cells from cultured PBMCs, collected from culture after CMV antigen stimulation. The source is a human donor in good health (CMV status not recorded). Some clones in this sample may be carry-over from other donors' samples.

The CDR3 region is CASSEGTSGARQETQYF. The CDR3 DNA reads TGTGCCAGCAGTGAGGGGACTAGCGGGGCCCGCCAAGAGACCCAGTACTTC. This chain joins TRBV25-1 and TRBJ2-5, with 13 nucleotides matching TRBD2. J was trimmed by 1 base and V by 3 bases; bases with no gene match: 5. The CDR3 runs 17 residues. The germline V gene encodes CDR1 MGHDK and CDR2 SYGVNS.